Described below is a single TCR beta chain sequence and its context. Its antigen is unidentified. Profiled with immunoSEQ multiplex PCR; TCRdb holds only in-frame clones, not every one. Of some 120,000 clones listed, about 90% were seen once; the top ten hold roughly 2%. The V and J ends lost 5 bases and 3 bases respectively, with 5 bases between them. The CDR3 sequence is 11 residues long. In germline, CDR1 is SGHTA, CDR2 FQGNSA. The data were obtained in a study of cytomegalovirus exposure and HLA in healthy donors. Study information: It was reported in a later analysis that the same platform had been used for the approximately 120 validation repertoires as for the approximately 700 first-cohort repertoires. Overall study findings and caveats: The study labeled fewer than 200 TCR beta chains cytomegalovirus-associated. Clusters of TCRs from the first cohort tended to co-occur in the roughly 120 validation repertoires (as a later analysis found).

This chain links TRBV7-2 with TRBJ2-7; no clear D. The TCR was taken from a woman aged 18-30 years in good health and CMV-seronegative. Sequencing was performed on PBMCs. CDR3 sequence: CASSPFYEQYF. DNA of the CDR3: TGTGCCAGCAGCCCCTTCTACGAGCAGTACTTC.